This TCR beta chain was documented in a study of cytomegalovirus exposure and HLA in healthy donors. Regarding the study as a whole: The listing of 150 to 200 TCR beta chains classed them as cytomegalovirus-associated. Among TCR sequences, most were rare, though some public TCRs appeared in many donors.

Here immunoSEQ multiplex PCR was the method, and the copy in TCRdb shows in-frame clones only, minus some. The sample carries more than 110,000 clones, 94% recorded once. To note about this clone: Its antigen is still unknown.

The sequenced sample was PBMCs. This receptor was taken from a man aged 18-30 years in good health and CMV-seropositive.

The CDR3 DNA sequence: TGCAGCGTTGAAGAACCGACAGGTGGGCCCTACGAGCAGTACTTC. Translating it yields CSVEEPTGGPYEQYF. The chain joins TRBV29-1 to TRBJ2-7, with D perhaps matching TRBD1 (6 bases). Germline V gene sequence: CDR1 SQVTM, CDR2 ANQGSEA. V was clipped by 0 bases and J by 2 bases, with 14 bases between them. This CDR3 has 15 residues.